The 8 T cell receptor beta chains below were found in one sample sequenced in a study of Graves' ophthalmopathy and Graves' hyperthyroidism. RNA transcripts provided the template for amplifying TCR beta CDR3 regions. HTBI primers primed a first-round RT-PCR, and a second-round multiplex PCR followed. TCRdb re-derived calls from the multiplex PCR reads in MiXCR, one entry per CDR3 protein. Of approximately 700,000 distinct CDR3 sequences in the sample, 35% to 50% were seen once. The sequencing sample was made of peripheral blood. The receptor set was obtained from an adult man with Graves' ophthalmopathy.

This clonotype was seen repeatedly, ten times or more. The rearrangement links TRBV15 to TRBJ1-6, with no clear D. The germline gives CDR1 LNHNV, CDR2 YYDKDF (reference sequence). Between the trimmed V and J ends, which lost 3 bases and 7 bases, there was a span of 10 bases. The CDR3 length is 14 residues. DNA of the CDR3: TGTGCCACCAGCAGGGTTGGTACAAATTCACCCCTCCACTTT. Amino acid sequence: CATSRVGTNSPLHF.

The CDR3, as DNA: TGTGCCAGCAATTGGCAGGGGGCACGGGAGCAGTACTTC. Protein: CASNWQGAREQYF. This sequence joins TRBV2 and TRBJ2-7; TRBD1 aligns across 8 bases. The V and J ends lost 7 bases and 7 bases, in that order; junction bases with no gene match: 9. The CDR3 is made up of 13 amino acids. Germline values: CDR1 SNHLY, CDR2 FYNNEI.

This clonotype occurred a few times. The J gene is TRBJ2-7, the V gene TRBV5-6; D not certain. Germline V gene sequence: CDR1 SGHDT, CDR2 YYEEEE. The CDR3 is made up of 14 amino acids. The V gene lost 1 base and the J gene lost 0 bases, with 8 bases spanning the gap. CDR3: CASSLLAVSYEQYF. CDR3 sequence (DNA): TGTGCCAGCAGCTTGCTGGCAGTCTCCTACGAGCAGTACTTC.

This clonotype has ten or more counts. The V call is TRBV25-1, the J call TRBJ2-5; the D is unclear. V dropped 1 base and J dropped 2 bases, with 8 bases sitting between them. Germline assignment: CDR1 MGHDK and CDR2 SYGVNS. The CDR3 contains 14 residues. CDR3: CASSEFGLQETQYF. In nucleotides, the CDR3 is TGTGCCAGCAGTGAATTCGGATTGCAAGAGACCCAGTACTTC.

The chain employs TRBV24-1 and TRBJ1-2, with 7 bases identical to TRBD1. Germline loops: CDR1 KGHDR, CDR2 SFDVKD. V gave up 3 bases and J gave up 10 bases; unmatched junction bases: 7. The CDR3 covers 13 residues. As DNA, the CDR3 is TGTGCCACCAGTGATCCCGGGACAGAAGTCTACACCTTC. Translation gives CATSDPGTEVYTF.

This clonotype was seen a handful of times. This chain links TRBV15 with TRBJ2-2; tentative D call: TRBD1 (8 bases). This CDR3 region has 14 residues. Germline loops: CDR1 LNHNV, CDR2 YYDKDF (reference sequence). V gave up 4 bases and J gave up 7 bases, with 13 bases separating them. The DNA for the CDR3 is TGTGCCACCAGCATCAACAGGGGGGGCGGGGAGCTGTTTTTT. This gives the protein CATSINRGGGELFF.

J is TRBJ1-2 and V is TRBV7-2, with D perhaps TRBD1 (6 bases). The CDR3 totals 14 residues. Between the trimmed V and J ends, which lost 5 bases and 6 bases, there was a span of 16 bases. Germline V gene sequence: CDR1 SGHTA, CDR2 FQGNSA. CDR3 DNA sequence: TGTGCCAGCAGCCCCGGGGGGCCAATGGATGGCTACACCTTC. Translation gives CASSPGGPMDGYTF. Looking up the rest from reference TRBV7-2 and TRBJ1-2 gives the full variable domain: GAGVSQSPSNKVTEKGKDVELRCDPISGHTALYWYRQSLGQGLEFLIYFQGNSAPDKSGLPSDRFSAERTGGSVSTLTIQRTQQEDSAVYLCASSPGGPMDGYTFGSGTRLTVV.

This sequence joins TRBV7-9 and TRBJ2-7; TRBD2 matches 9 bases. Germline V gene data show CDR1 as SEHNR and CDR2 as FQNEAQ (reference sequence). This CDR3 has 15 amino acids. V was clipped by 6 bases and J by 2 bases; unmatched bases: 8. CDR3 DNA sequence: TGTGCCAGCAGACGAGCGGGGGGCCCAGCCTACGAGCAGTACTTC. Translation gives CASRRAGGPAYEQYF.